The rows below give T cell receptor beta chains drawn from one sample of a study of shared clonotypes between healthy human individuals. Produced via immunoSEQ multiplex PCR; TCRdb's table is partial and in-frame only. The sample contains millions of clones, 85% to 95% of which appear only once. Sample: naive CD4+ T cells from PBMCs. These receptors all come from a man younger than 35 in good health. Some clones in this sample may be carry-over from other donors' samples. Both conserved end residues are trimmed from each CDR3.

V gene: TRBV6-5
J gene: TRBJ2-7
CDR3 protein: ASSYSGTGGSYEQY

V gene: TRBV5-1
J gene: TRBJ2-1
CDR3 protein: ASSLGGQGYYNEQF

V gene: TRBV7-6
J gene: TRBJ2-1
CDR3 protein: ASSSTSGRALNEQF

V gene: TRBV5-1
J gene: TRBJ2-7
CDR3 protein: ASSLVSSPGYEQY

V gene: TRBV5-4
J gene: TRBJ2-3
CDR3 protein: ASSSLTAPTDTQY

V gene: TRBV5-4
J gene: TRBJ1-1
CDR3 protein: ASSIPGDMNTEAF

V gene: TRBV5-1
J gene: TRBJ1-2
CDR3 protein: ASSRRARDYGYT

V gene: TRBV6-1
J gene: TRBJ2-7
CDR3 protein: ASSESVAALYEQY

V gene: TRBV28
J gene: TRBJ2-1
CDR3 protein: ASSLGGGSSYNEQF

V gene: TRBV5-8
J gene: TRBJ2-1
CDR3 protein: ASSMGQGYNEQF

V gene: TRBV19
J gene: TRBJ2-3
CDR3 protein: ASSGTGITDTQY

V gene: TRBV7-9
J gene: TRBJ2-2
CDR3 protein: ASSLGGTGELF

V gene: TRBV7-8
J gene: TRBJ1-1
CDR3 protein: ASSNGRYLNTEAF

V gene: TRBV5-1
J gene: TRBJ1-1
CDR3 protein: ASSSRQGLNTEAF

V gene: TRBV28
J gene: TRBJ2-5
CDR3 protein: ASSLDSPRRTQY

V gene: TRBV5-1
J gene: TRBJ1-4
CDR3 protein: ASSVRMDEKLF

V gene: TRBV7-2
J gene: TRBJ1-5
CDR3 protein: ASSLSGDSAQH

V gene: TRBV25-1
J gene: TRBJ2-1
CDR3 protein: ASRRGYNEQF

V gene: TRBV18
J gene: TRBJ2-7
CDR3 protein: ASSLGQGANEQY

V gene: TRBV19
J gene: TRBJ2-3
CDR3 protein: ASSIFTSGTDTQY

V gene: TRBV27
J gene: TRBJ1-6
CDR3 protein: ASSLLPQYSHSPLH

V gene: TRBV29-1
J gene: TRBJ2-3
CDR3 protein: SVKALAGLDTQY

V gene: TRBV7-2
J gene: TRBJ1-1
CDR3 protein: ASSPYGRRNTEAF

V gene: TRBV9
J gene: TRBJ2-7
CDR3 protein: ASSVVGGSHEQY

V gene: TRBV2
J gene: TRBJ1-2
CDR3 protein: ASPPQGRGGNYGYT

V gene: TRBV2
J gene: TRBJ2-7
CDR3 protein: ASGRTSGRAYEQY

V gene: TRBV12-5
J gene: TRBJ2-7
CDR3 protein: ASGSDYQKPPGQDFYEQY

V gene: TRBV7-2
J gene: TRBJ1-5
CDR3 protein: ASSLNGGGEPQH

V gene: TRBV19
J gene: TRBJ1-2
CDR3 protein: ASSILRTGTAASLGYT

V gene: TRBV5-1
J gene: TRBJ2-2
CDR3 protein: ASSFFVVLGTGELF